This T cell receptor (beta chain) originates from a study of metastatic and nonmetastatic thyroid tumors. Across the study: The study looked at repertoires side by side in blood and in tumor or nodule tissue from malignant and benign thyroid patients.

Study-wide results and limits: Within blood and tumor, benign nodules reportedly had significantly lower TCR beta diversity than malignant thyroid tumors did.

MiXCR reprocessed the PCR reads for TCRdb. The sample contains tens of thousands of clones, 25% to 30% of which appear only once. Only a few counts were recorded for this clone. The antigen is not known. The CDR3 loop spans 15 amino acids. V shed 4 bases, J shed 6 bases, and the junction held 9 bases outside the gene matches. Germline V gene sequence: CDR1 MNHNS, CDR2 SASEGT. Until they underwent thyroid surgery, no patient had received any treatment. The sequence was obtained from a female donor with papillary thyroid cancer or a benign thyroid nodule (not recorded which). Some clones in this sample may be carry-over from other donors' samples. Sequencing used blood. The chain has TRBV6-1 and TRBJ1-2; 9 bases fit TRBD1. The CDR3 is CASSVHTGGVDGYTF. CDR3 bases: TGTGCCAGCAGTGTCCATACAGGGGGCGTCGATGGCTACACCTTC.